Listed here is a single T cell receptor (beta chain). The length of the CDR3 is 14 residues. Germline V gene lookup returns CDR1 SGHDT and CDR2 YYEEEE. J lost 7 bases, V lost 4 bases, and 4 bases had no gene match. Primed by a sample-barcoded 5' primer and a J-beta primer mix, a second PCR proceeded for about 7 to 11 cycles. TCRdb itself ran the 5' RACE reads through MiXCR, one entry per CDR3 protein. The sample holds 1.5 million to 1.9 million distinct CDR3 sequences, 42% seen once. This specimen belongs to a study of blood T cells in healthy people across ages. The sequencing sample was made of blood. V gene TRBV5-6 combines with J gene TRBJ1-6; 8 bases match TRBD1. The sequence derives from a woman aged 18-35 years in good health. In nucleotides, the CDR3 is TGTGCCAGCAGCCCCAGGGGGCGGAATTCACCCCTCCACTTT. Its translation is CASSPRGRNSPLHF.